These 30 T cell receptor beta chains came from one sample sequenced in a study of T cells after somatic rescue of genetic block. Assay used: immunoSEQ multiplex PCR; TCRdb lists only in-frame clones, some missing. The sample lists around 70,000 clones, 85% to 95% seen once, with over 2.5% in the top ten. Sequencing was carried out using peripheral blood mononuclear cells (PBMCs). The receptor set was obtained from a man aged 40-50 years.

The V call is TRBV27, the J call TRBJ1-2, with a weak D call TRBD1 (6 bases). The ends were cut back, 6 bases at V and 0 bases at J, with 8 bases in the middle. The CDR3 runs to 13 residues. Germline CDR1 and CDR2: MNHEY and SMNVEV (reference sequence). As DNA, the CDR3 is TGTGCCAGCAGGAGGACAGCTAACTATGGCTACACCTTC. Translated, it gives CASRRTANYGYTF.

The chain's CDR3 is CASSRQPPGYEQYF. The CDR3 bases are TGTGCCAGCAGCCGACAACCTCCAGGATACGAGCAGTACTTC. V gene TRBV27 combines with J gene TRBJ2-7; the D is unclear. V was pared by 6 bases and J by 4 bases, with 16 bases between. The length of the CDR3 is 14 residues. CDR1 is MNHEY and CDR2 is SMNVEV in the germline V gene (reference sequence).

The J gene is TRBJ1-2, the V gene TRBV15; D is undetermined. The length of the CDR3 is 14 residues. CDR1 is LNHNV and CDR2 is YYDKDF in the germline V gene (reference sequence). Trimming stripped 0 bases from V and 5 bases from J, with 10 bases between. For the CDR3, the DNA is TGTGCCACCAGCAGAGATAATTTAGCGTATGGCTACACCTTC. Amino acids: CATSRDNLAYGYTF.

The chain links TRBV10-1 to TRBJ2-3, with TRBD1 matching 9 bases. This CDR3 has 14 residues. V shed 6 bases and J 3 bases; nucleotides not matched to a gene: 4. Per the germline V gene, CDR1 is WNHNN and CDR2 is SYGVQD (reference sequence). CDR3: CASSAGTGTDTQYF. The CDR3, as DNA: TGCGCCAGCAGCGCCGGGACAGGGACAGATACGCAGTATTTT.

The J gene is TRBJ2-7, the V gene TRBV9; D might be TRBD1 (6 bases). The V and J ends lost 3 bases and 5 bases respectively, with 18 bases between them. The V gene's germline CDR1 is SGDLS and CDR2 YYNGEE. The CDR3 is 15 amino acids. CDR3 DNA sequence: TGTGCCAGCAGCGCGACAGGTCTTTCTGGTCACGAGCAGTACTTC. Translating it yields CASSATGLSGHEQYF.

This chain links TRBV25-1 with TRBJ2-3; 8 bases match TRBD1. The trim removed 6 bases at V and 1 base at J, leaving 6 bases unmatched. The CDR3 contains 15 residues. Germline V gives CDR1 MGHDK, CDR2 SYGVNS. DNA for the CDR3: TGTGCCAGCAGCCGGACAGGGTCGGGCACAGATACGCAGTATTTT. It codes for CASSRTGSGTDTQYF. The full variable domain, in which reference TRBV25-1 and TRBJ2-3 provide the parts outside the CDR3, is EADIYQTPRYLVIGTGKKITLECSQTMGHDKMYWYQQDPGMELHLIHYSYGVNSTEKGDLSSESTVSRIRTEHFPLTLESARPSHTSQYLCASSRTGSGTDTQYFGPGTRLTVL.

The count of this clone is one. This sequence joins TRBV18 and TRBJ1-5, with a possible D match to TRBD1 (5 bases). V shed 4 bases and J shed 5 bases, with 9 bases lying between them. Germline CDR1 and CDR2: KGHSH and LQKENI. This CDR3 region has 13 residues. The CDR3 loop reads CASSLWGDQPQHF. The CDR3 DNA reads as TGTGCCAGCTCACTCTGGGGGGATCAGCCCCAGCATTTT. The full variable domain, rest sourced from reference TRBV18 and TRBJ1-5, is NAGVMQNPRHLVRRRGQEARLRCSPMKGHSHVYWYRQLPEEGLKFMVYLQKENIIDESGMPKERFSAEFPKEGPSILRIQQVVRGDSAAYFCASSLWGDQPQHFGDGTRLSIL.

V usage is TRBV6-6 and J usage is TRBJ2-7; D may be TRBD2 (6 bases). V was cut by 5 bases and J by 3 bases, with 17 bases left in between. Per germline, CDR1 MNHNY and CDR2 SVGAGI (reference sequence). This CDR3 has 15 residues. For the CDR3, the DNA is TGTGCCAGCAGTGACGGACAAGGAGGGGTCTACGAGCAGTACTTC. It encodes CASSDGQGGVYEQYF.

The V call is TRBV9, the J call TRBJ1-6; no reliable D call. V was cut by 0 bases and J by 10 bases, with 11 bases left in between. CDR1 is SGDLS and CDR2 is YYNGEE in the germline V gene. The CDR3 runs to 14 residues. CDR3 in amino acids: CASSVEASGSPLHF. The CDR3 region has the DNA TGTGCCAGCAGCGTAGAGGCATCAGGCTCACCCCTCCACTTT.

The chain recombines TRBV2 with TRBJ2-3; 8 bases agree with TRBD1. J lost 0 bases, V lost 6 bases, and 2 bases had no gene match. The CDR3 is 14 amino acids. The germline V gene has CDR1 SNHLY and CDR2 FYNNEI. CDR3 bases: TGTGCCAGCAGACGGGACAGGAGCACAGATACGCAGTATTTT. Protein: CASRRDRSTDTQYF.

The chain joins TRBV6-1 to TRBJ2-5; TRBD2 agrees at 7 bases. This CDR3 spans 13 amino acids. Trimming at V came to 3 bases and at J to 4 bases, leaving 2 bases not matched to a gene. CDR1 and CDR2 (germline): MNHNS, SASEGT. In DNA form, the CDR3 reads TGTGCCAGCAGTGAGCTAGCGGCAGAGACCCAGTACTTC. It translates to CASSELAAETQYF.

DNA of the CDR3: TGTGCCAGCAGCGCAGGTGGACGAGACAATGAGCAGTTCTTC. It codes for CASSAGGRDNEQFF. This rearrangement joins TRBV9 to TRBJ2-1, with D hard to call. The CDR3 is made up of 14 amino acids. Trimming removed 3 bases from V and 5 bases from J, with 12 bases in between. Germline V lookup: CDR1 SGDLS, CDR2 YYNGEE.

This clone was seen only once. The rearrangement uses TRBV7-3 and TRBJ2-1; the D gene is possibly TRBD2 (5 bases). Germline values: CDR1 SGHTA, CDR2 FQGTGA. V was trimmed by 2 bases and J by 6 bases, leaving 8 bases between them. The CDR3 totals 13 residues. The CDR3 sequence: CASSLSLANEQFF. The CDR3 coding sequence is TGTGCCAGCAGCTTATCCCTAGCCAATGAGCAGTTCTTC.

The chain combines TRBV2 with TRBJ2-5; D ambiguous. Germline values: CDR1 SNHLY, CDR2 FYNNEI. The CDR3 covers 14 residues. With 4 bases removed from V and 2 bases from J, the gap between germline ends came to 11 bases. CDR3 region: CASSVSPGQETQYF. CDR3 bases: TGTGCCAGCAGTGTCTCACCCGGGCAAGAGACCCAGTACTTC.

The CDR3 loop is CASSQLATSTSEQYF. For the CDR3, the DNA is TGTGCCAGCAGTCAACTAGCGACAAGTACGAGCGAGCAGTACTTC. The chain carries TRBV7-6 and TRBJ2-7; TRBD2 matches at 7 bases. The CDR3 contains 15 residues. CDR1 is SGHVS and CDR2 is FNYEAQ in the germline V gene. Losses at the gene ends were 6 bases for V and 6 bases for J; bases not matched to a gene: 14.

This chain uses TRBV29-1 with TRBJ1-1, with D possibly TRBD1 on 6 matching bases. Germline V CDR1 and CDR2: SQVTM, ANQGSEA. The CDR3 has 12 residues. Trimming shortened V by 6 bases and J by 6 bases, and 14 bases separated the two germline ends. Here the CDR3 reads CSVAGWGPEAFF. CDR3 coding DNA: TGCAGCGTCGCCGGGTGGGGGCCTGAAGCTTTCTTT.

The V call is TRBV6-5, the J call TRBJ2-1, with D possibly matching TRBD1 (6 bases). Germline V lookup: CDR1 MNHEY, CDR2 SVGAGI. The CDR3 runs 12 residues. Trimming took off 10 bases at V and 3 bases at J, with 10 bases between the two ends. CDR3 nucleotide sequence: TGTGCCACCCGGACAGACTACAATGAGCAGTTCTTC. It yields the protein CATRTDYNEQFF.

V gene TRBV18 combines with J gene TRBJ2-5, with TRBD2 matching over 16 bases. There are 17 residues in the CDR3. In germline, CDR1 is KGHSH, CDR2 LQKENI. V lost 3 bases and J lost 4; bases outside the gene matches: 5. The CDR3 DNA sequence: TGTGCCAGCTCACCGGGACTAGCGGGAGGGCCGAGAGAGACCCAGTACTTC. It encodes CASSPGLAGGPRETQYF.

The chain combines TRBV6-4 with TRBJ2-5, with D possibly matching TRBD1 (5 bases). The CDR3 spans 13 residues. CDR1 is MRHNA and CDR2 is SNTAGT in the germline V gene. V lost 6 bases, J lost 0 bases, and 8 bases lay in between. As DNA, the CDR3 is TGTGCCAGCAGCAGACAGCACCAAGAGACCCAGTACTTC. This sequence encodes CASSRQHQETQYF.

V is TRBV7-8 and J is TRBJ2-7; TRBD2 agrees at 13 bases. Germline CDR1 reads SGHVS; CDR2 reads FQNEAQ. J lost 0 bases, V lost 6 bases, and 2 bases had no gene match. The CDR3 runs to 15 residues. The CDR3 DNA reads as TGTGCCAGCAGTTGGACTAGCGGGAGCTCCTACGAGCAGTACTTC. Residues: CASSWTSGSSYEQYF.

This clone was seen a handful of times. The gene calls are TRBV27 and TRBJ1-5; TRBD1 matches 7 bases. V trimming: 1 base; J trimming: 9 bases; junction bases outside the gene matches: 12. Germline-derived CDR1 and CDR2 are MNHEY and SMNVEV (reference sequence). The CDR3 length is 16 residues. CDR3 bases: TGTGCCAGCAGTTTATTCCGGACAGGCCGCCGTGGGCCCCAGCATTTT. Translated, it gives CASSLFRTGRRGPQHF.

The chain couples TRBV18 to TRBJ2-7; D possibly corresponds to TRBD1 (5 bases). The V end was cut by 3 bases, the J end by 3 bases, with 12 bases between. The germline V gene encodes CDR1 KGHSH and CDR2 LQKENI. This CDR3 has 14 amino acids. The CDR3 DNA follows: TGTGCCAGCTCACCGACGACAGTGAACTACGAGCAGTACTTC. Translated: CASSPTTVNYEQYF.

This rearrangement joins TRBV4-2 to TRBJ2-3, with 11 bases fitting TRBD2. The CDR3 loop spans 15 amino acids. CDR1 and CDR2 from the germline V gene are LGHNA and YNFKEQ. Trimming cost V 8 bases and J 3 bases; bases outside gene matches: 7. CDR3 nucleotides: TGTGCCAGCCAATTTAGCGGGGGGGCGACAGATACGCAGTATTTT. Translation: CASQFSGGATDTQYF.

The V call is TRBV29-1, the J call TRBJ1-5, with TRBD1 matching over 9 bases. The germline V gene has CDR1 SQVTM and CDR2 ANQGSEA. CDR3 length: 13 amino acids. Losses at the gene ends were 6 bases for V and 5 bases for J; bases not matched to a gene: 5. Here the CDR3 DNA reads TGCAGCGTCGGACAGGGGAACGATCAGCCCCAGCATTTT. Amino acid sequence: CSVGQGNDQPQHF. The whole variable domain, remainder taken from reference TRBV29-1 and TRBJ1-5, is SAVISQKPSRDICQRGTSLTIQCQVDSQVTMMFWYRQQPGQSLTLIATANQGSEATYESGFVIDKFPISRPNLTFSTLTVSNMSPEDSSIYLCSVGQGNDQPQHFGDGTRLSIL.

This clone was seen once. V usage is TRBV28 and J usage is TRBJ2-7; D perhaps matches TRBD2 (6 bases). The CDR3 is 12 residues long. Trimming stripped 7 bases from V and 5 bases from J, with 12 bases between. Germline V gene lookup returns CDR1 MDHEN and CDR2 SYDVKM. The CDR3: CASTGVFHEQYF. DNA for the CDR3: TGTGCCAGCACGGGGGTTTTCCACGAGCAGTACTTC.

The rearrangement links TRBV5-4 to TRBJ2-6; D is possibly TRBD1 (5 bases). Germline CDR1 is SGHNT and CDR2 is YYREEE (reference sequence). This CDR3 has 15 amino acids. V lost 3 bases and J lost 2, with 9 bases in between. The CDR3 region is CASSSGHTGANVLTF. In DNA form, the CDR3 reads TGTGCCAGCAGCTCCGGACATACTGGGGCCAACGTCCTGACTTTC.

This chain connects TRBV5-1 to TRBJ2-7, with no clear D. The CDR3 spans 13 residues. CDR1 SGHRS and CDR2 YFSETQ come from the germline V gene. V gave up 0 bases and J gave up 5 bases, with 9 bases separating them. CDR3 sequence (DNA): TGCGCCAGCAGCTTGGGAGACACCCACGAGCAGTACTTC. The encoded protein is CASSLGDTHEQYF. The full variable domain, completed using reference TRBV5-1 and TRBJ2-7, is KAGVTQTPRYLIKTRGQQVTLSCSPISGHRSVSWYQQTPGQGLQFLFEYFSETQRNKGNFPGRFSGRQFSNSRSEMNVSTLELGDSALYLCASSLGDTHEQYFGPGTRLTVT.

The chain uses TRBV7-6 and TRBJ2-7, with 9 bases fitting TRBD2. CDR1 is SGHVS and CDR2 is FNYEAQ in the germline V gene. The junction had 6 bases not matched to a gene; V was cut back by 0 bases and J by 0 bases. The CDR3 extends over 17 amino acids. The CDR3 DNA sequence: TGTGCCAGCAGCTTAGCGCGAGCTAGCGGGATCTCCTACGAGCAGTACTTC. Its protein is CASSLARASGISYEQYF. Filled out from reference TRBV7-6 and TRBJ2-7, the complete variable domain reads GAGVSQSPRYKVTKRGQDVALRCDPISGHVSLYWYRQALGQGPEFLTYFNYEAQQDKSGLPNDRFSAERPEGSISTLTIQRTEQRDSAMYRCASSLARASGISYEQYFGPGTRLTVT.

The V gene is TRBV25-1, the J gene TRBJ2-1; tentative D call: TRBD2 (5 bases). The CDR3 sequence is 12 residues long. V dropped 2 bases and J dropped 16 bases, with 15 bases sitting between them. The germline gives CDR1 MGHDK, CDR2 SYGVNS. The CDR3 region is CASSEDGLPFFF. Written as DNA, the CDR3 is TGTGCCAGCAGTGAAGATGGACTTCCTTTCTTCTTC.

The chain couples TRBV9 to TRBJ1-2; D is unresolved. V lost 3 bases to trimming and J lost 4 bases, with 13 bases between them. The CDR3 spans 14 residues. CDR1 SGDLS and CDR2 YYNGEE come from the germline V gene. CDR3 in amino acids: CASSAGSLGYGYTF. The CDR3 DNA reads TGTGCCAGCAGCGCGGGCAGTCTCGGCTATGGCTACACCTTC.